Detailed here is one TCR beta chain. The assay was immunoSEQ multiplex PCR, and TCRdb's table has in-frame clones only and misses some. The table includes roughly 73,000 clones, approximately 92% detected once. The sample belongs to a study of control samples from healthy donors and cancer patients. The ends were cut back, 3 bases at V and 1 base at J, with 16 bases in the middle. The germline V gene has CDR1 MDHEN and CDR2 SYDVKM. There are 17 residues in the CDR3. The source is a woman aged 55-70 years in good health. The genes are TRBV28 and TRBJ1-3, with D perhaps TRBD1 (6 bases). The material sequenced was blood. The CDR3 DNA reads as TGTGCCAGCAGTTTTACCGGGACACAACATTCTGGAAACACCATATATTTT. This encodes CASSFTGTQHSGNTIYF.